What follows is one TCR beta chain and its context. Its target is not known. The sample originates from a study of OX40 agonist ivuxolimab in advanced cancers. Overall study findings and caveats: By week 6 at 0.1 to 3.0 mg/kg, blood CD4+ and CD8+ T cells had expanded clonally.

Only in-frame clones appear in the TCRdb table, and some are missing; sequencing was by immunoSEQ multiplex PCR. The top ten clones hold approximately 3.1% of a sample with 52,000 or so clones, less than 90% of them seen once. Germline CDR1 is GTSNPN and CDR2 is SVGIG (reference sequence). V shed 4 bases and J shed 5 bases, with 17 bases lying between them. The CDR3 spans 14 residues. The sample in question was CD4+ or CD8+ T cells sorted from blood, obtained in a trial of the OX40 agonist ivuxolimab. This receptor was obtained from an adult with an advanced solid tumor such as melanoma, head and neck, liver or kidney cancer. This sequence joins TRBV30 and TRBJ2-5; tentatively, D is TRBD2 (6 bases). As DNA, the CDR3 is TGTGCCTGGAATCTTGCGGGGCATCGGGAGACCCAGTACTTC. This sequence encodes CAWNLAGHRETQYF.